Listed below are T cell receptor beta chains from one sample, sequenced in a study of OX40 agonist ivuxolimab in advanced cancers. Repertoires were generated with immunoSEQ multiplex PCR, while TCRdb's copy carries only in-frame clones and drops some. Of more than 85,000 clones in the sample, approximately 90% are singletons; the top ten hold approximately 0.34%. This sample comprised CD4+ or CD8+ T cells sorted from blood, obtained in a trial of the OX40 agonist ivuxolimab. The receptors shown here come from an adult with an advanced solid tumor such as melanoma, head and neck, liver or kidney cancer. CDR3s include the opening cysteine and the closing phenylalanine or tryptophan. The D gene is left open where the match is weak. A row's size may be missing; if present it is once, few, many or a size class.

V gene: TRBV6-5; J gene: TRBJ1-2; D gene: .; clone size: .; CDR3 DNA: TGTGCCAGCAGTTACCGACGCACCTTTTCCTATGGCTACACCTTC; CDR3 protein: CASSYRRTFSYGYTF
V gene: TRBV7-9; J gene: TRBJ1-2; D gene: .; clone size: .; CDR3 DNA: TGTGCCAGCAGCCCGGGCAGGGGCGGAAGACTAGACTATGGCTACACCTTC; CDR3 protein: CASSPGRGGRLDYGYTF
V gene: TRBV7-8; J gene: TRBJ2-2; D gene: TRBD2; clone size: .; CDR3 DNA: TGTGCCAGCAGCTTAGAGCGGGAGAGACCCGGGGAGCTGTTTTTT; CDR3 protein: CASSLERERPGELFF
V gene: TRBV9; J gene: TRBJ2-5; D gene: .; clone size: .; CDR3 DNA: TGTGCCAGCAGCGTAGCTGGGGGAGCGGTGGAGACCCAGTACTTC; CDR3 protein: CASSVAGGAVETQYF
V gene: TRBV19; J gene: TRBJ2-6; D gene: TRBD1; clone size: .; CDR3 DNA: TGTGCCAGTAGTATAACAGGGGGCGCTTCTGGGGCCAACGTCCTGACTTTC; CDR3 protein: CASSITGGASGANVLTF
V gene: TRBV10-3; J gene: TRBJ2-7; D gene: TRBD2; clone size: .; CDR3 DNA: TGTGCCATCAGTGACGGGGGCCGGACTAGCGCCTCCTACGAGCAGTACTTC; CDR3 protein: CAISDGGRTSASYEQYF
V gene: TRBV7-6; J gene: TRBJ1-1; D gene: TRBD1; clone size: .; CDR3 DNA: TGTGCCAGCAGCGTACTACAGGGGAAGAACACTGAAGCTTTCTTT; CDR3 protein: CASSVLQGKNTEAFF
V gene: TRBV11-2; J gene: TRBJ2-7; D gene: TRBD2; clone size: .; CDR3 DNA: TGTGCCAGCAGCTCCACGACTAGCGGGAGGGCCAGGTCCTACGAGCAGTACTTC; CDR3 protein: CASSSTTSGRARSYEQYF
V gene: TRBV7-2; J gene: TRBJ1-1; D gene: .; clone size: .; CDR3 DNA: TGTGCCAGCAGCTTGTCCAGTTTGAACACTGAAGCTTTCTTT; CDR3 protein: CASSLSSLNTEAFF
V gene: TRBV11-2; J gene: TRBJ2-7; D gene: TRBD2; clone size: .; CDR3 DNA: TGTGCCAGCAGCCTGAGCGGGGGACCCTACGAGCAGTACTTC; CDR3 protein: CASSLSGGPYEQYF
V gene: TRBV18; J gene: TRBJ2-7; D gene: .; clone size: .; CDR3 DNA: TGTGCCAGCTCACCAGCGAGGAACTACGAGCAGTACTTC; CDR3 protein: CASSPARNYEQYF
V gene: TRBV13; J gene: TRBJ2-1; D gene: .; clone size: .; CDR3 DNA: TGTGCCAGCAGCTTGCGACAAGGCATCTACAATGAGCAGTTCTTC; CDR3 protein: CASSLRQGIYNEQFF
V gene: TRBV27; J gene: TRBJ2-5; D gene: TRBD1; clone size: .; CDR3 DNA: TGTGCCAGCAGGCCTGGGACAGTACAAGAGACCCAGTACTTC; CDR3 protein: CASRPGTVQETQYF
V gene: TRBV21-1; J gene: TRBJ2-7; D gene: .; clone size: .; CDR3 DNA: TGTGCCAGCAGCAAAGTAGAGACGGGGAGCTCCTACGAGCAGTACTTC; CDR3 protein: CASSKVETGSSYEQYF
V gene: TRBV9; J gene: TRBJ1-5; D gene: .; clone size: .; CDR3 DNA: TGTGCCAGCAGCGTTTCCAGGGGCCTAAGGGGGAGCAATCAGCCCCAGCATTTT; CDR3 protein: CASSVSRGLRGSNQPQHF
V gene: TRBV6-4; J gene: TRBJ1-1; D gene: .; clone size: .; CDR3 DNA: TGTGCCAGCAGTGACAACCGAACCTACCTGACAGCTATGAACACTGAAGCTTTCTTT; CDR3 protein: CASSDNRTYLTAMNTEAFF
V gene: TRBV18; J gene: TRBJ2-5; D gene: TRBD1; clone size: .; CDR3 DNA: TGTGCCAGCTCACGACAGGGGGGAGAGACCCAGTACTTC; CDR3 protein: CASSRQGGETQYF
V gene: TRBV18; J gene: TRBJ1-5; D gene: .; clone size: .; CDR3 DNA: TGTGCCAGCTCACCAGGGAACAATCAGCCCCAGCATTTT; CDR3 protein: CASSPGNNQPQHF
V gene: TRBV4-3; J gene: TRBJ1-4; D gene: TRBD1; clone size: .; CDR3 DNA: TGCGCCAGCAGCCAAGATTGGGACAGGGAAGGTTCAACTAATGAAAAACTGTTTTTT; CDR3 protein: CASSQDWDREGSTNEKLFF
V gene: TRBV5-4; J gene: TRBJ2-5; D gene: .; clone size: .; CDR3 DNA: TGTGCCAGCAGCTTGGATCCAGCGAGATTAGAGACCCAGTACTTC; CDR3 protein: CASSLDPARLETQYF
V gene: TRBV7-2; J gene: TRBJ2-3; D gene: .; clone size: .; CDR3 DNA: TGTGCCAGCAGCTTAGTCGCGGGATTCCCGATGACGGATACGCAGTATTTT; CDR3 protein: CASSLVAGFPMTDTQYF
V gene: TRBV6-1; J gene: TRBJ2-5; D gene: .; clone size: .; CDR3 DNA: TGTGCCAGCGATTGGACAGTACAGGAGACCCAGTACTTC; CDR3 protein: CASDWTVQETQYF
V gene: TRBV18; J gene: TRBJ1-5; D gene: TRBD1; clone size: once; CDR3 DNA: TGTGCCAGCTCACTCACAGGGGGAGCCAGTAGCAATCAGCCCCAGCATTTT; CDR3 protein: CASSLTGGASSNQPQHF
V gene: TRBV5-1; J gene: TRBJ2-5; D gene: .; clone size: .; CDR3 DNA: TGCGCCAGCAGCTCAAGGACAGCCCGGGAGACCCAGTACTTC; CDR3 protein: CASSSRTARETQYF
V gene: TRBV7-2; J gene: TRBJ2-7; D gene: TRBD1; clone size: .; CDR3 DNA: TGTGCCAGCATCATTGGACAGGGCACCTACGAGCAGTACTTC; CDR3 protein: CASIIGQGTYEQYF
V gene: TRBV2; J gene: TRBJ2-4; D gene: .; clone size: .; CDR3 DNA: TGTGCCAGCAGTGACGGAGGGGGGGTCGTCAAAAACATTCAGTACTTC; CDR3 protein: CASSDGGGVVKNIQYF
V gene: TRBV6-5; J gene: TRBJ1-4; D gene: .; clone size: .; CDR3 DNA: TGTGCCAGCAGTATAACAGGAGGCCAAGGTGAAAAACTGTTTTTT; CDR3 protein: CASSITGGQGEKLFF
V gene: TRBV19; J gene: TRBJ2-3; D gene: TRBD1; clone size: .; CDR3 DNA: TGTGCCAGTAGTGCCCGGGACAGGGTCACAGATACGCAGTATTTT; CDR3 protein: CASSARDRVTDTQYF
V gene: TRBV7-6; J gene: TRBJ2-5; D gene: TRBD2; clone size: few; CDR3 DNA: TGTGCCAGCAGCTTAAGTACGCCTAGCGGAAACCAAGAGACCCAGTACTTC; CDR3 protein: CASSLSTPSGNQETQYF
V gene: TRBV7-9; J gene: TRBJ1-4; D gene: TRBD1; clone size: .; CDR3 DNA: TGTGCCAGCAGCTCGACAGGGGGTTGGGAAAAACTGTTTTTT; CDR3 protein: CASSSTGGWEKLFF
V gene: TRBV25-1; J gene: TRBJ2-1; D gene: TRBD2; clone size: .; CDR3 DNA: TGTGCCAGTGCTCAAGCGGGACCCAACAATGAGCAGTTCTTC; CDR3 protein: CASAQAGPNNEQFF
V gene: TRBV28; J gene: TRBJ2-5; D gene: .; clone size: .; CDR3 DNA: TGTGCCAGCAGTCCAGGGTTGAGGGAGACCCAGTACTTC; CDR3 protein: CASSPGLRETQYF
V gene: TRBV2; J gene: TRBJ2-6; D gene: .; clone size: .; CDR3 DNA: TGTGCCAGCAGTGTGGCACTGGGTAGGTCTGGGGCCAACGTCCTGACTTTC; CDR3 protein: CASSVALGRSGANVLTF
V gene: TRBV6-6; J gene: TRBJ1-5; D gene: .; clone size: .; CDR3 DNA: TGTGCCAGCAGTAATATCAGGGGAAGCAATCAGCCCCAGCATTTT; CDR3 protein: CASSNIRGSNQPQHF
V gene: TRBV18; J gene: TRBJ2-1; D gene: .; clone size: .; CDR3 DNA: TGTGCCAGCTCACCACCGGGCGGGATAGGGTTCTTC; CDR3 protein: CASSPPGGIGFF
V gene: TRBV5-1; J gene: TRBJ2-3; D gene: .; clone size: .; CDR3 DNA: TGCGCCAGCAGCTTGGCCTCTAGCACAGATACGCAGTATTTT; CDR3 protein: CASSLASSTDTQYF
V gene: TRBV27; J gene: TRBJ2-1; D gene: TRBD2; clone size: .; CDR3 DNA: TGTGCCAGCAGTCGCGTGGGGGGGGTCTTAGATCATGAGCAGTTCTTC; CDR3 protein: CASSRVGGVLDHEQFF